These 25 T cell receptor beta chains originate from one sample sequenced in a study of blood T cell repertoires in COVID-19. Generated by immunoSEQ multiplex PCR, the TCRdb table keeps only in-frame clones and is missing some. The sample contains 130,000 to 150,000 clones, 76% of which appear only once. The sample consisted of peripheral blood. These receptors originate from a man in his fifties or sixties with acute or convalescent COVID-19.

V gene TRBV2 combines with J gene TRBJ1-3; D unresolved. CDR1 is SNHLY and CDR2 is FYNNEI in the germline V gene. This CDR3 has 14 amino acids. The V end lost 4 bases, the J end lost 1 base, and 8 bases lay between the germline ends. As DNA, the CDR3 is TGTGCCAGCAGTGTTGGAGGTTCTGGAAACACCATATATTTT. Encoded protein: CASSVGGSGNTIYF.

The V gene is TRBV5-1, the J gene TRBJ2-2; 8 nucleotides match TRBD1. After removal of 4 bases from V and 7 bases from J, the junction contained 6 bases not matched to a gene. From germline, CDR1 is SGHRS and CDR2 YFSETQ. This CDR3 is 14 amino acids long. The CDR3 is CASSLGQGNGELFF. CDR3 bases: TGCGCCAGCAGCCTCGGACAGGGTAACGGGGAGCTGTTTTTT.

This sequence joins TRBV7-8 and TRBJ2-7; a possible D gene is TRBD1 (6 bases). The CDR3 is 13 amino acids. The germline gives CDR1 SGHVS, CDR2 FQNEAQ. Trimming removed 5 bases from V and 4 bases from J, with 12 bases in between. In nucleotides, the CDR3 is TGTGCCAGCAGCCCCAGGGGCGCATACGAGCAGTACTTC. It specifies CASSPRGAYEQYF.

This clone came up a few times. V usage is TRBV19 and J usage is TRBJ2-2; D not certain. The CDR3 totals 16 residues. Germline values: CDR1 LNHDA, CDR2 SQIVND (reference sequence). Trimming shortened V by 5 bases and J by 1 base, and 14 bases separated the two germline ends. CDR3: CASSLGGAGNTGELFF. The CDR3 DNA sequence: TGTGCCAGTAGTCTGGGTGGCGCAGGGAACACCGGGGAGCTGTTTTTT.

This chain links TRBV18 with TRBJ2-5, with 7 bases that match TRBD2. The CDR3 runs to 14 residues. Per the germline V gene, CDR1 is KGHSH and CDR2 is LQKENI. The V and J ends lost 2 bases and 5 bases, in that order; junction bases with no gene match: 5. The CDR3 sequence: CASSPGAAGETQYF. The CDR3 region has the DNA TGTGCCAGCTCACCAGGGGCAGCGGGGGAGACCCAGTACTTC.

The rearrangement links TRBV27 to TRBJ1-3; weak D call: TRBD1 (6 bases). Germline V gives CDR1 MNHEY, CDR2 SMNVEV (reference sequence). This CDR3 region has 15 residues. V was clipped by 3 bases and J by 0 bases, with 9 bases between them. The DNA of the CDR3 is TGTGCCAGCAGTTTTACAGGGATCTCTGGAAACACCATATATTTT. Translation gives CASSFTGISGNTIYF.

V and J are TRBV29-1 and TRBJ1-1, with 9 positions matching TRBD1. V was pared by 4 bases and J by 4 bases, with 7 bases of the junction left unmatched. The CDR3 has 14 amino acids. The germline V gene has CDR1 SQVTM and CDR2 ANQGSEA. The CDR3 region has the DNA TGCAGCGTTGGCCGGACAGGGGCGGGCACTGAAGCTTTCTTT. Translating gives CSVGRTGAGTEAFF.

CDR3 in amino acids: CAWSGTSGSTDTQYF. As DNA, the CDR3 is TGTGCCTGGAGTGGGACTAGCGGGAGTACAGATACGCAGTATTTT. The chain couples TRBV30 to TRBJ2-3, with 13 positions matching TRBD2. This CDR3 spans 15 amino acids. CDR1 and CDR2 (germline): GTSNPN, SVGIG (reference sequence). V lost 1 base, J lost 3 bases, and 1 base stayed unmatched. Together with reference TRBV30 and TRBJ2-3, the CDR3 gives the full variable domain: SQTIHQWPATLVQPVGSPLSLECTVEGTSNPNLYWYRQAAGRGLQLLFYSVGIGQISSEVPQNLSASRPQDRQFILSSKKLLLSDSGFYLCAWSGTSGSTDTQYFGPGTRLTVL.

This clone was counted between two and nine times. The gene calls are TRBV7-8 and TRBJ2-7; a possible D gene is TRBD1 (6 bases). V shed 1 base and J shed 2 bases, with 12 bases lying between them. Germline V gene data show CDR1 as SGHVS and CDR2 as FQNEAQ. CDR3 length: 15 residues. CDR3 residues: CASSLGPDRTYEQYF. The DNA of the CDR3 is TGTGCCAGCAGCTTAGGGCCAGACAGGACCTACGAGCAGTACTTC.

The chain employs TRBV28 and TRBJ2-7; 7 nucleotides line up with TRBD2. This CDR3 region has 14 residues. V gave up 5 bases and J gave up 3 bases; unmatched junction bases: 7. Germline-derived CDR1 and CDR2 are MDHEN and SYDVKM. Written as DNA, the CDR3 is TGTGCCAGCAGTGTTAGCTGGACTAGCTACGAGCAGTACTTC. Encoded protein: CASSVSWTSYEQYF.

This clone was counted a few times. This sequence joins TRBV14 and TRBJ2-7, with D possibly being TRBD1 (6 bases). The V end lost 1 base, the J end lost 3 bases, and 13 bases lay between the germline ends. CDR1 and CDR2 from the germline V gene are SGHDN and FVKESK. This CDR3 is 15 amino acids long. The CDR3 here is CASSQAQGMGYEQYF. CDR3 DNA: TGTGCCAGCAGCCAAGCCCAGGGGATGGGCTACGAGCAGTACTTC.

The CDR3, as DNA: TGTGCCATCAGTGAATTTTCCGACAGAGATGAGCAGTTCTTC. Amino acids: CAISEFSDRDEQFF. The chain links TRBV10-3 to TRBJ2-1; TRBD1 might be the D (5 bases). In germline, CDR1 is ENHRY, CDR2 SYGVKD. The CDR3 spans 14 residues. With 3 bases removed from V and 8 bases from J, the gap between germline ends came to 14 bases.

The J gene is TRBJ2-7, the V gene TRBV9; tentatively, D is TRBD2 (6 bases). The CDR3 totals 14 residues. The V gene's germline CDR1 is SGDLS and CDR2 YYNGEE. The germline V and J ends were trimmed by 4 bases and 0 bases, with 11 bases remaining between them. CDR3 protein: CASSPSGSSYEQYF. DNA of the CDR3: TGTGCCAGCAGCCCCTCCGGGAGCTCCTACGAGCAGTACTTC. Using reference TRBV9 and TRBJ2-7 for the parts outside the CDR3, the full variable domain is DSGVTQTPKHLITATGQRVTLRCSPRSGDLSVYWYQQSLDQGLQFLIQYYNGEERAKGNILERFSAQQFPDLHSELNLSSLELGDSALYFCASSPSGSSYEQYFGPGTRLTVT.

As DNA, the CDR3 is TGTGCCAGCAAGCCGGAGGTCGGCCGAACTGAAGCTTTCTTT. Its protein product is CASKPEVGRTEAFF. This chain joins TRBV2 and TRBJ1-1, with no clear D. The CDR3 is 14 amino acids. Per the germline V gene, CDR1 is SNHLY and CDR2 is FYNNEI. V was pared by 7 bases and J by 5 bases, with 17 bases between.

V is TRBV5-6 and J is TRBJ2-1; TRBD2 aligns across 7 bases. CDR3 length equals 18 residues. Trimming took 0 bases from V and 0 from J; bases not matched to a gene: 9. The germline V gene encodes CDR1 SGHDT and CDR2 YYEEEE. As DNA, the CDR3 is TGTGCCAGCAGCTTGGGCTGGGGGGGGACTGGCTCCTACAATGAGCAGTTCTTC. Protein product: CASSLGWGGTGSYNEQFF.

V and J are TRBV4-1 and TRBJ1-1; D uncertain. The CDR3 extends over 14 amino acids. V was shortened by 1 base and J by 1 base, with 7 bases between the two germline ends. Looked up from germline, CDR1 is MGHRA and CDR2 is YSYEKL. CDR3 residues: CASSQVLGNTEAFF. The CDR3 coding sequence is TGCGCCAGCAGCCAAGTACTTGGGAACACTGAAGCTTTCTTT.

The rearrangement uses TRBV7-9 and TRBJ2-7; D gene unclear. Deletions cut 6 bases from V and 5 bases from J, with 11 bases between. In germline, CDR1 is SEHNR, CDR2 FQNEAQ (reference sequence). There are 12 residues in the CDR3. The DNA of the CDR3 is TGTGCCAGCAGTTCCGAGCGAGACGAGCAGTACTTC. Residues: CASSSERDEQYF.

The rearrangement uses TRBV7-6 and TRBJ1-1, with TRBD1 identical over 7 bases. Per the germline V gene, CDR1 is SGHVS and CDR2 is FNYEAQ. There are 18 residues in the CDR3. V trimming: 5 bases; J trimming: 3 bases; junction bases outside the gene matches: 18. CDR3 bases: TGTGCCAGCAGCGTCAGGCGGGGACAGAGCTATGTAGACACTGAAGCTTTCTTT. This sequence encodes CASSVRRGQSYVDTEAFF.

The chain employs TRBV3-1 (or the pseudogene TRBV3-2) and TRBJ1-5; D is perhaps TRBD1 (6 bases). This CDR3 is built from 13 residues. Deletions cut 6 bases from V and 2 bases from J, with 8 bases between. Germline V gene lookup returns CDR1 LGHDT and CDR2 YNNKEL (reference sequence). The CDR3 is CASSRTGNQPQHF. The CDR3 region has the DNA TGTGCCAGCAGTAGGACAGGCAATCAGCCCCAGCATTTT.

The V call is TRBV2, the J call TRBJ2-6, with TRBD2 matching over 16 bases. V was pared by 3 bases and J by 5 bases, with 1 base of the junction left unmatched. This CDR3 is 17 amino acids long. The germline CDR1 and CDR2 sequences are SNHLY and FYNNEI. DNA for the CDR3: TGTGCCAGCAGTGAGGGACTAGCGGGAGGGAGGGCCAACGTCCTGACTTTC. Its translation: CASSEGLAGGRANVLTF.

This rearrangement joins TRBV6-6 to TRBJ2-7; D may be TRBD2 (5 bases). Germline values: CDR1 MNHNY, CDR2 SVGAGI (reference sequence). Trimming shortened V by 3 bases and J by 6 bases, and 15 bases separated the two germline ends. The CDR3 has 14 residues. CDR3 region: CASSYGGSGVEQYF. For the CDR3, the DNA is TGTGCCAGCAGTTATGGAGGCTCCGGTGTCGAGCAGTACTTC.

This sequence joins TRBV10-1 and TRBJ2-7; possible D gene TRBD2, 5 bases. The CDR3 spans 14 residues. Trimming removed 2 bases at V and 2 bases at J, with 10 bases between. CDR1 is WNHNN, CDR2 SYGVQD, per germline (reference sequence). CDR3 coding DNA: TGCGCCAGCAGTGAGGAGAAGGAGGCCTACGAGCAGTACTTC. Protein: CASSEEKEAYEQYF.

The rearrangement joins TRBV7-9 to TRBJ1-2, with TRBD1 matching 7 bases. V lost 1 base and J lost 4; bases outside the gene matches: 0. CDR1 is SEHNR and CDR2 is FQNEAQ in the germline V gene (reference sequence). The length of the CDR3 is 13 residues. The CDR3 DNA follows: TGTGCCAGCAGCTTAGGGGACAGCTATGGCTACACCTTC. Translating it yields CASSLGDSYGYTF.

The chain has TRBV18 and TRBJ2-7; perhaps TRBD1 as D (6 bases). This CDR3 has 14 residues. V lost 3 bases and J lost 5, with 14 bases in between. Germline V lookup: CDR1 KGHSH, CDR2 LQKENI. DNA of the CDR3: TGTGCCAGCTCACCCACGGACAGTTCGCACGAGCAGTACTTC. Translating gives CASSPTDSSHEQYF.

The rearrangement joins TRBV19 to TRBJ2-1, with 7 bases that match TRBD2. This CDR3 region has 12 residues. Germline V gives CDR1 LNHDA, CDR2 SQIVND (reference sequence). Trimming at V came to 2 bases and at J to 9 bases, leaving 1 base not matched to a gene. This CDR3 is CASSIWEGEQFF. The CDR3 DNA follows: TGTGCCAGTAGTATATGGGAGGGTGAGCAGTTCTTC. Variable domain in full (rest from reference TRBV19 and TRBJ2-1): DGGITQSPKYLFRKEGQNVTLSCEQNLNHDAMYWYRQDPGQGLRLIYYSQIVNDFQKGDIAEGYSVSREKKESFPLTVTSAQKNPTAFYLCASSIWEGEQFFGPGTRLTVL.